These 24 T cell receptor beta chains were all obtained from the same sample, sequenced in a study of sequential checkpoint blockade in melanoma (dated by TCRdb to between 2018 and 2020). This sample's treatment or condition label indicates: randomized to nivolumab then ipilimumab (arm A) or the reverse (arm B). Libraries were prepared through the immunoSEQ multiplex PCR assay. TCRdb obtained this table from immuneACCESS and retained in-frame rearrangements with V and J assigned. These tables miss some clones; where compared with another copy, unresolved V genes account for less than half of the shortfall, and the remainder is unexplained. The sample contains fewer than 8,000 clones, 23% of them found a single time. The ten biggest clones cover over 4.5% of the sample. Sequenced material: tumor tissue (inferred from file names), taken from a patient given nivolumab and ipilimumab in sequence. These TCRs come from a human donor with melanoma.

This clone was picked up a small number of times. The chain couples TRBV11-3 to TRBJ2-1; D is ambiguous. Trimming removed 5 bases from V and 2 bases from J, with 13 bases in between. CDR1 SGHNT and CDR2 YENEEA come from the germline V gene. This CDR3 region has 15 residues. Here the CDR3 reads CASSISGSTYNEQFF. Here the CDR3 DNA reads TGTGCCAGCAGCATTTCCGGGTCCACCTACAATGAGCAGTTCTTC.

This chain uses TRBV6-8 with TRBJ2-5, with 8 bases matching TRBD2. After removal of 6 bases from V and 0 bases from J, the junction contained 15 bases not matched to a gene. The germline CDR1 and CDR2 sequences are MNHGY and SAAAGT. The CDR3 has 18 residues. In DNA, the CDR3 is TGTGCCAGCAGCCTCCGCTCGGGCAGCGGGGGTTACCAAGAGACCCAGTACTTC. Its protein is CASSLRSGSGGYQETQYF.

This rearrangement joins TRBV18 to TRBJ1-2; 8 positions agree with TRBD1. The CDR3 is 13 residues long. Trimming cost V 4 bases and J 4 bases; bases outside gene matches: 2. The V gene's germline CDR1 is KGHSH and CDR2 LQKENI. CDR3 in amino acids: CASSLDRVYGYTF. In DNA form, the CDR3 reads TGTGCCAGCTCACTGGACAGGGTCTATGGCTACACCTTC.

This clone was observed a few times. The chain combines TRBV6-8 with TRBJ2-7; 8 bases align to TRBD2. Germline CDR1 reads MNHGY; CDR2 reads SAAAGT. V was pared by 6 bases and J by 4 bases, with 11 bases of the junction left unmatched. The CDR3 spans 15 residues. CDR3 bases: TGTGCCAGCAGCTCCCCGGGACTAGATGAATACGAGCAGTACTTC. It is translated as CASSSPGLDEYEQYF.

This chain links TRBV9 with TRBJ2-2; 8 bases fit TRBD2. The V gene end was trimmed by 6 bases and the J gene end by 3 bases; junction bases not matched to a gene: 16. The CDR3 runs to 18 residues. Germline V CDR1 and CDR2: SGDLS, YYNGEE. The CDR3 coding sequence is TGTGCCAGCATCCCAAATCCCCCTGCCGGGGGGGACACCGGGGAGCTGTTTTTT. As protein: CASIPNPPAGGDTGELFF.

J is TRBJ2-7 and V is TRBV29-1; perhaps TRBD1 as D (6 bases). Germline V gene data show CDR1 as SQVTM and CDR2 as ANQGSEA. The CDR3 length is 12 residues. Between the trimmed V and J ends, which lost 6 bases and 7 bases, there was a span of 16 bases. In DNA form, the CDR3 reads TGCAGCGTCGGAGGACAGCGCGGGGAGCAGTACTTC. Its translation: CSVGGQRGEQYF.

The CDR3 sequence: CASSWGGFATNEKLFF. The CDR3 region has the DNA TGTGCCAGCAGTTGGGGGGGGTTTGCAACTAATGAAAAACTGTTTTTT. The chain has TRBV28 and TRBJ1-4; the D gene is possibly TRBD1 (5 bases). V gave up 4 bases and J gave up 0 bases, with 12 bases separating them. Germline loops: CDR1 MDHEN, CDR2 SYDVKM. The CDR3 spans 16 residues.

This rearrangement joins TRBV9 to TRBJ1-1; D gene uncertain. Germline-derived CDR1 and CDR2 are SGDLS and YYNGEE. V lost 1 base and J lost 2, with 6 bases in between. The CDR3 covers 13 residues. The CDR3 loop is CASSVWGNTEAFF. As DNA, the CDR3 is TGTGCCAGCAGCGTATGGGGAAACACTGAAGCTTTCTTT.

There are a few counts of this clone. This rearrangement joins TRBV18 to TRBJ2-1, with 10 bases matching TRBD2. This CDR3 has 14 residues. Germline assignment: CDR1 KGHSH and CDR2 LQKENI. The V and J ends lost 8 bases and 8 bases, in that order; junction bases with no gene match: 9. This CDR3 is CASHLSGRSDEQFF. In DNA form, the CDR3 reads TGTGCCAGCCATCTTAGCGGGAGGTCGGATGAGCAGTTCTTC.

This clone rates as medium-sized (0.01 to 0.1%). This specimen includes other DNA sequences encoding the same CDR3. The J gene is TRBJ1-5, the V gene TRBV10-3; possibly TRBD1 for D (5 bases). CDR3 length: 16 amino acids. With 0 bases removed from V and 2 bases from J, the gap between germline ends came to 11 bases. The germline gives CDR1 ENHRY, CDR2 SYGVKD. The CDR3 DNA reads TGTGCCATCAGTGAGTCACGGGGGAGCGGCAATCAGCCCCAGCATTTT. It translates to CAISESRGSGNQPQHF.

V is TRBV6-8 and J is TRBJ1-1; D gene uncertain. Germline values: CDR1 MNHGY, CDR2 SAAAGT. The CDR3 has 13 amino acids. V was clipped by 2 bases and J by 11 bases, with 15 bases between them. The CDR3 spells CASSYTELTSAFF. The CDR3, as DNA: TGTGCCAGCAGTTACACGGAACTCACAAGCGCTTTCTTT.

This clone came up many times. V and J are TRBV9 and TRBJ2-7, with a tentative D call TRBD2 (6 bases). V was clipped by 4 bases and J by 1 base, with 12 bases between them. The V gene's germline CDR1 is SGDLS and CDR2 YYNGEE. This CDR3 comprises 14 residues. The CDR3 here is CASSLPGGSYEQYF. In DNA, the CDR3 is TGTGCCAGCAGCTTACCCGGGGGATCCTACGAGCAGTACTTC. Combining the CDR3 with reference TRBV9 and TRBJ2-7 gives the whole variable domain DSGVTQTPKHLITATGQRVTLRCSPRSGDLSVYWYQQSLDQGLQFLIQYYNGEERAKGNILERFSAQQFPDLHSELNLSSLELGDSALYFCASSLPGGSYEQYFGPGTRLTVT.

This clone was detected ten times or more. This rearrangement joins TRBV6-8 to TRBJ2-5, with TRBD2 identical over 9 bases. CDR1 and CDR2 (germline): MNHGY, SAAAGT. V lost 7 bases and J lost 5; bases outside the gene matches: 11. The CDR3 is made up of 15 amino acids. As DNA, the CDR3 is TGTGCCAGCAAGGCTGGGGCTAGCGGGATCGAGACCCAGTACTTC. Its translation is CASKAGASGIETQYF.

This clone has more than one count but fewer than ten. This sequence joins TRBV28 and TRBJ2-5, with D unclear. The CDR3 length is 13 residues. In germline, CDR1 is MDHEN, CDR2 SYDVKM. The germline V and J ends were trimmed by 5 bases and 2 bases, with 9 bases remaining between them. The CDR3 protein is CASSGHTQETQYF. The DNA of the CDR3 is TGTGCCAGCAGTGGGCACACACAAGAGACCCAGTACTTC.

This chain joins TRBV18 and TRBJ2-1; weak D call: TRBD1 (6 bases). Germline CDR1 KGHSH, CDR2 LQKENI. The CDR3 runs 16 residues. V lost 1 base and J 5 bases, leaving 15 bases between the germline ends. The CDR3 DNA is TGTGCCAGCTCACCACAGACGGGACAACCTAACAATGAGCAGTTCTTC. Translation gives CASSPQTGQPNNEQFF.

The chain uses TRBV6-8 and TRBJ1-4; 7 bases fit TRBD1. The J segment lost 6 bases and the V segment lost 7 bases, leaving 5 bases of the junction unmatched. The CDR3 is 13 residues long. Germline CDR1 reads MNHGY; CDR2 reads SAAAGT. The CDR3, as DNA: TGTGCCAGCACCAGGGACAGAGATGAAAAACTGTTTTTT. Amino acid sequence: CASTRDRDEKLFF.

CDR3 bases: TGTGCCAGTAGTGCCAACCCCCCGGGCCAGCGAAGGATTAACTATGGCTACACCTTC. It codes for CASSANPPGQRRINYGYTF. V usage is TRBV19 and J usage is TRBJ1-2; the D is unclear. CDR3 length: 19 residues. V dropped 5 bases and J dropped 1 base, with 26 bases sitting between them. The germline gives CDR1 LNHDA, CDR2 SQIVND (reference sequence).

By proportion, this clone is medium-sized. The chain carries TRBV19 and TRBJ1-1; tentative D call: TRBD1 (6 bases). This CDR3 is built from 13 residues. The ends were cut back, 6 bases at V and 5 bases at J, with 13 bases in the middle. Germline loops: CDR1 LNHDA, CDR2 SQIVND (reference sequence). CDR3 nucleotides: TGTGCCAGTAGGGAAGGGGGATGGACTGAAGCTTTCTTT. Amino acid sequence: CASREGGWTEAFF. Filled out from reference TRBV19 and TRBJ1-1, the complete variable domain reads DGGITQSPKYLFRKEGQNVTLSCEQNLNHDAMYWYRQDPGQGLRLIYYSQIVNDFQKGDIAEGYSVSREKKESFPLTVTSAQKNPTAFYLCASREGGWTEAFFGQGTRLTVV.

This clone was recorded a few times. This sequence joins TRBV28 and TRBJ2-1; 9 positions agree with TRBD2. V lost 6 bases to trimming and J lost 14 bases; unmatched junction nucleotides: 11. This CDR3 has 13 amino acids. Germline CDR1 is MDHEN and CDR2 is SYDVKM. The CDR3 here is CASRSGISGSKFF. DNA of the CDR3: TGTGCCAGCAGGTCAGGGATTAGCGGGAGTAAGTTCTTC. The full variable domain, rest sourced from reference TRBV28 and TRBJ2-1, is DVKVTQSSRYLVKRTGEKVFLECVQDMDHENMFWYRQDPGLGLRLIYFSYDVKMKEKGDIPEGYSVSREKKERFSLILESASTNQTSMYLCASRSGISGSKFFGPGTRLTVL.

In this sample, this clone turned up a few times. The genes are TRBV6-8 and TRBJ2-7, with 9 bases fitting TRBD2. The CDR3 has 16 residues. Germline-derived CDR1 and CDR2 are MNHGY and SAAAGT. V gave up 8 bases and J gave up 0 bases; unmatched junction bases: 11. The DNA for the CDR3 is TGTGCCAGCGCCGGTAGCGGGGGCCAAAGCTCCTACGAGCAGTACTTC. Translation gives CASAGSGGQSSYEQYF.

In the case of this clone: A junction end diverges from the germline sequence, so it may reflect a read error. The rearrangement links TRBV18 to TRBJ2-1; D ambiguous. This CDR3 region has 14 residues. The germline CDR1 and CDR2 sequences are KGHSH and LQKENI. CDR3 region: CASSPPSSYNEQFF. DNA of the CDR3: TGTGCCAGCTCCCCACCCAGCTCCTACAATGAGCAGTTCTTC.

This clone came up a few times. This rearrangement joins TRBV6-8 to TRBJ2-3; 8 bases line up with TRBD1. Trimming at V came to 0 bases and at J to 4 bases, leaving 0 bases not matched to a gene. The CDR3 is made up of 14 amino acids. Germline CDR1 MNHGY, CDR2 SAAAGT. DNA for the CDR3: TGTGCCAGCAGTTACTCGACAGGGGCAGATACGCAGTATTTT. Amino acids: CASSYSTGADTQYF.

By share, this clone ranks as medium-sized. This chain uses TRBV11-3 with TRBJ2-2; D may be TRBD2 (6 bases). The ends were cut back, 1 base at V and 4 bases at J, with 13 bases in the middle. Germline assignment: CDR1 SGHNT and CDR2 YENEEA. CDR3 size: 16 residues. CDR3 sequence (DNA): TGTGCCAGCAGCTTAGGTGCGGGGTTTGGCACCGGGGAGCTGTTTTTT. Its translation is CASSLGAGFGTGELFF.

V and J are TRBV28 and TRBJ1-2; the D is unclear. V was trimmed by 3 bases and J by 4 bases, leaving 18 bases between them. The CDR3 covers 16 residues. Germline V gene data show CDR1 as MDHEN and CDR2 as SYDVKM. The CDR3 protein is CASSFLPGIPLYGYTF. As DNA, the CDR3 is TGTGCCAGCAGTTTCCTCCCCGGGATTCCCCTCTATGGCTACACCTTC.